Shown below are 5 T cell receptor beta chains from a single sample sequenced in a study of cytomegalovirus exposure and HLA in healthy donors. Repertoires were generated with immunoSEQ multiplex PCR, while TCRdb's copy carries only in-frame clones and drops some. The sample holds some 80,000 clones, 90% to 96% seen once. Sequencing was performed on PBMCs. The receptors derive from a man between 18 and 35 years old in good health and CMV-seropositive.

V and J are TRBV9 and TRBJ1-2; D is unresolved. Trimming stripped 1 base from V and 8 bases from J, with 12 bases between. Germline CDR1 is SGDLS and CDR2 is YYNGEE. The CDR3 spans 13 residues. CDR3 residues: CASSVTPGGGYTF. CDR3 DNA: TGTGCCAGCAGCGTAACCCCCGGAGGGGGCTACACCTTC.

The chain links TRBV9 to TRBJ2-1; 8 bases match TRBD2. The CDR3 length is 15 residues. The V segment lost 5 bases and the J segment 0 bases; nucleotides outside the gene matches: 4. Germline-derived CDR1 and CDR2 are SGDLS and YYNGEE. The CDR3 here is CASRPSGSSYNEQFF. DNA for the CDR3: TGTGCCAGCAGACCGAGCGGGAGCTCCTACAATGAGCAGTTCTTC.

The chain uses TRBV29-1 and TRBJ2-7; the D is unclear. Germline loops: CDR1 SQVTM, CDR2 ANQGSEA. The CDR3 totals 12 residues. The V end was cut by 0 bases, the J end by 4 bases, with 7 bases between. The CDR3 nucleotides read TGCAGCGTTGAAGATAGAGGATACGAGCAGTACTTC. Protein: CSVEDRGYEQYF.

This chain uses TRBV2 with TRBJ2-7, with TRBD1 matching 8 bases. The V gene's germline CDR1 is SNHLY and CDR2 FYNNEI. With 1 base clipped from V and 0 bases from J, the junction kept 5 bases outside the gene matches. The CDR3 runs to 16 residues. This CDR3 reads CASSEDRTGSSYEQYF. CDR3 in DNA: TGTGCCAGCAGTGAAGACCGGACAGGGAGCTCCTACGAGCAGTACTTC.

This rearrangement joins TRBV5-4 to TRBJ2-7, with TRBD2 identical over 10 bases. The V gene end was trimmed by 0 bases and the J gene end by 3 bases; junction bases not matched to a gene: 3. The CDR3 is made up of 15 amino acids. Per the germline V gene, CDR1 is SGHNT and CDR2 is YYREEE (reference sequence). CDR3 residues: CASSLGTSGDYEQYF. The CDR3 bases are TGTGCCAGCAGCTTGGGGACTAGCGGAGACTACGAGCAGTACTTC.